Listed here are 20 T cell receptor beta chains from one sample, sequenced in a study of identical twins. MiXCR, applied by TCRdb to the 5' RACE reads, yields one record per CDR3 protein. The sample consists of around 220,000 distinct CDR3 sequences, over 12% of them appearing once. Source material: memory (CD45RO+) T cells sorted from blood. The receptors originated from a woman aged 18-29 years in good health.

This clonotype showed up just a few times. V usage is TRBV20-1 and J usage is TRBJ2-3; 12 bases are a match to TRBD2. Losses at the gene ends were 5 bases for V and 5 bases for J; bases not matched to a gene: 5. Germline lookup yields CDR1 DFQATT and CDR2 SNEGSKA (reference sequence). CDR3 length: 14 residues. DNA for the CDR3: TGCAGTGCTTCTAGCGGGGGGGCGATAGATACGCAGTATTTT. It yields the protein CSASSGGAIDTQYF.

The rearrangement links TRBV5-1 to TRBJ2-3; D is uncertain. Germline V gene data show CDR1 as SGHRS and CDR2 as YFSETQ. The CDR3 totals 16 residues. Trimming pared 0 bases from V and 1 base from J, leaving 12 bases between. The CDR3 here is CASSLGLQIGTDTQYF. The CDR3 nucleotides read TGCGCCAGCAGCTTGGGACTTCAAATTGGCACAGATACGCAGTATTTT.

This clonotype was seen many times. The chain has TRBV5-1 and TRBJ2-7; maybe TRBD2 (6 bases). This CDR3 contains 13 residues. V was cut by 8 bases and J by 0 bases, with 12 bases left in between. CDR1 SGHRS and CDR2 YFSETQ come from the germline V gene. CDR3 in DNA: TGCGCCAGTTCCGCCGGGAGCTCCTACGAGCAGTACTTC. The encoded protein is CASSAGSSYEQYF. The full variable domain, in which reference TRBV5-1 and TRBJ2-7 provide the parts outside the CDR3, is KAGVTQTPRYLIKTRGQQVTLSCSPISGHRSVSWYQQTPGQGLQFLFEYFSETQRNKGNFPGRFSGRQFSNSRSEMNVSTLELGDSALYLCASSAGSSYEQYFGPGTRLTVT.

This clonotype was detected ten times or more. The chain has TRBV12-3 or TRBV12-4 and TRBJ2-5; D perhaps matches TRBD1 (6 bases). This CDR3 spans 15 amino acids. V was pared by 3 bases and J by 0 bases, with 11 bases between. The CDR3 loop is CASSFRAGDQETQYF. CDR3 coding DNA: TGTGCCAGCAGTTTTCGGGCAGGGGACCAAGAGACCCAGTACTTC.

This clonotype was seen at least ten times. The J gene is TRBJ2-3, the V gene TRBV18; 9 bases align to TRBD1. Trimming cost V 6 bases and J 5 bases; bases outside gene matches: 6. Germline loops: CDR1 KGHSH, CDR2 LQKENI. This CDR3 is 14 amino acids long. CDR3: CASSSGQGVDTQYF. DNA of the CDR3: TGTGCCAGCTCGTCGGGACAGGGTGTAGATACGCAGTATTTT.

This clonotype was detected a few times. V is TRBV29-1 and J is TRBJ2-7, with D possibly being TRBD1 (6 bases). V was pared by 7 bases and J by 0 bases, with 10 bases between. Per germline, CDR1 SQVTM and CDR2 ANQGSEA. The CDR3 is 12 residues long. The CDR3 sequence is CSGQGSSYEQYF. The CDR3 DNA reads TGCAGCGGCCAGGGGAGCTCCTACGAGCAGTACTTC.

A few counts support this clonotype. The chain combines TRBV20-1 with TRBJ2-7; tentatively, D is TRBD1 or TRBD2 (6 bases each). Germline V gene lookup returns CDR1 DFQATT and CDR2 SNEGSKA (reference sequence). The CDR3 length is 12 residues. With 8 bases removed from V and 0 bases from J, the gap between germline ends came to 11 bases. Here the CDR3 DNA reads TGCAGTTCCAAGGGGGGCTCCTACGAGCAGTACTTC. Translation: CSSKGGSYEQYF.

V usage is TRBV7-3 and J usage is TRBJ1-1; 12 bases fit TRBD1. Looked up from germline, CDR1 is SGHTA and CDR2 is FQGTGA. The length of the CDR3 is 18 residues. With 5 bases clipped from V and 1 base from J, the junction kept 11 bases outside the gene matches. CDR3 bases: TGTGCCAGCAGCCCCCAGGGGGGACAGGGGGCGACGAACACTGAAGCTTTCTTT. Amino acid sequence: CASSPQGGQGATNTEAFF.

Many counts were recorded for this clonotype. The chain uses TRBV7-9 and TRBJ2-5; 12 nucleotides agree with TRBD2. The CDR3 runs 16 residues. The J segment lost 4 bases and the V segment lost 2 bases, leaving 5 bases of the junction unmatched. Germline V gives CDR1 SEHNR, CDR2 FQNEAQ (reference sequence). The CDR3 here is CASSLSTSGSAETQYF. Written as DNA, the CDR3 is TGTGCCAGCAGCTTATCGACTAGCGGGAGTGCAGAGACCCAGTACTTC.

The chain joins TRBV7-3 to TRBJ2-5; TRBD1 agrees at 10 bases. V dropped 5 bases and J dropped 5; count of bases not matched to a gene: 14. This CDR3 comprises 17 residues. CDR1 and CDR2 from the germline V gene are SGHTA and FQGTGA. The CDR3 loop reads CASSPKSGTGVEETQYF. The CDR3, as DNA: TGTGCCAGCAGCCCTAAATCCGGGACAGGGGTTGAGGAGACCCAGTACTTC.

This clonotype was recorded many times. V gene TRBV20-1 combines with J gene TRBJ1-6; D not certain. V was pared by 0 bases and J by 5 bases, with 8 bases between. Germline V gene lookup returns CDR1 DFQATT and CDR2 SNEGSKA (reference sequence). CDR3 length equals 14 residues. The CDR3 DNA is TGCAGTGCTAGAGATCACAGAGATAATTCACCCCTCCACTTT. Its protein is CSARDHRDNSPLHF.

This clonotype has only a few counts. V gene TRBV20-1 combines with J gene TRBJ1-5; weak D call: TRBD1 (6 bases). The germline CDR1 and CDR2 sequences are DFQATT and SNEGSKA (reference sequence). V gave up 4 bases and J gave up 5 bases, with 15 bases separating them. The CDR3 runs 14 residues. CDR3 coding DNA: TGCAGTGCTATGAGAGACAGGCGGGATCAGCCCCAGCATTTT. Translated, it gives CSAMRDRRDQPQHF.

The chain couples TRBV18 to TRBJ1-2; 10 positions match TRBD1. V shed 5 bases, J shed 8 bases, and the junction held 8 bases outside the gene matches. This CDR3 has 14 amino acids. CDR1 and CDR2 (germline): KGHSH, LQKENI. For the CDR3, the DNA is TGTGCCAGCTCAGCCGGGACAGGGGCGGAGGGCTACACCTTC. Protein: CASSAGTGAEGYTF. The variable domain in full, completed from reference TRBV18 and TRBJ1-2, reads NAGVMQNPRHLVRRRGQEARLRCSPMKGHSHVYWYRQLPEEGLKFMVYLQKENIIDESGMPKERFSAEFPKEGPSILRIQQVVRGDSAAYFCASSAGTGAEGYTFGSGTRLTVV.

The chain is built from TRBV6-5 and TRBJ2-5; D possibly corresponds to TRBD1 (5 bases). Trimming shortened V by 4 bases and J by 4 bases, and 10 bases separated the two germline ends. The CDR3 runs to 13 residues. CDR1 and CDR2 (germline): MNHEY, SVGAGI. Here the CDR3 DNA reads TGTGCCAGCAGTTTCCTAGGGGCAGAGACCCAGTACTTC. Amino acids: CASSFLGAETQYF.

This clonotype was counted between two and nine times. This chain connects TRBV11-1 to TRBJ2-5; no clear D gene. V shed 5 bases and J shed 4 bases, with 14 bases lying between them. Germline values: CDR1 SGHAT, CDR2 FQDESV (reference sequence). This CDR3 is built from 14 residues. DNA of the CDR3: TGTGCCAGCAGCCGTCAAGAGAAGGGAGAGACCCAGTACTTC. Translated: CASSRQEKGETQYF.

This clonotype was counted only a few times. The CDR3 sequence: CASTWRGLRTDTQYF. The CDR3 nucleotides read TGTGCCAGCACGTGGAGGGGACTCCGCACAGATACGCAGTATTTT. This chain connects TRBV27 to TRBJ2-3, with D possibly matching TRBD2 (6 bases). The V gene's germline CDR1 is MNHEY and CDR2 SMNVEV (reference sequence). V gave up 7 bases and J gave up 1 base, with 15 bases separating them. The CDR3 has 15 residues.

The gene calls are TRBV20-1 and TRBJ2-3; D unresolved. CDR3 length equals 13 residues. Per the germline V gene, CDR1 is DFQATT and CDR2 is SNEGSKA (reference sequence). Trimming pared 6 bases from V and 2 bases from J, leaving 12 bases between. CDR3 loop: CSASTDVTDTQYF. CDR3 in DNA: TGCAGTGCCAGCACGGACGTCACAGATACGCAGTATTTT.

The V and J genes are TRBV2 and TRBJ2-7; 8 positions match TRBD1. Germline CDR1 and CDR2: SNHLY and FYNNEI. Trimming cost V 6 bases and J 3 bases; bases outside gene matches: 13. The CDR3 extends over 16 amino acids. DNA for the CDR3: TGTGCCAGCAGGGCGCTGTGGACAGGGATTTTCTACGAGCAGTACTTC. It translates to CASRALWTGIFYEQYF.

There are many counts of this clonotype. The genes are TRBV7-9 and TRBJ1-2; the D is unclear. Germline assignment: CDR1 SEHNR and CDR2 FQNEAQ (reference sequence). The CDR3 sequence is 14 residues long. The V end lost 5 bases, the J end lost 4 bases, and 14 bases lay between the germline ends. The CDR3 nucleotides read TGTGCCAGCAGCCCGGATGGCGGTAGCTATGGCTACACCTTC. Its translation is CASSPDGGSYGYTF.

This clonotype has only a few counts. This sequence joins TRBV7-2 and TRBJ2-3; D is possibly TRBD2 (5 bases). V gave up 6 bases and J gave up 6 bases, with 13 bases separating them. Germline assignment: CDR1 SGHTA and CDR2 FQGNSA. This CDR3 region has 13 residues. In nucleotides, the CDR3 is TGTGCCAGCAGTTCCGTCGGAGGTGATACGCAGTATTTT. Its protein is CASSSVGGDTQYF.